The rows below give T cell receptor beta chains drawn from one sample of a study of CD8 T cells in ankylosing spondylitis. One entry per CDR3 protein results from TCRdb running MiXCR on the 5' RACE reads. The sample includes under 30,000 distinct CDR3 sequences, 10% to 15% seen only once; the top ten take about a third. The sample comprised blood. The receptors derive from a male donor with ankylosing spondylitis or in good health (not recorded which). CDR3s leave out the opening cysteine and the closing phenylalanine or tryptophan. For some rows the clone size is stated as once, few or many, or as a class when expanded; others skip it.

>few|TRBV6-6|TRBJ1-1|13
ASSEQPTGGTEAF
>many|TRBV10-3|TRBJ1-1|14
AISPSVPAGIPEAF
>many|TRBV11-3|TRBJ1-1|10
ASSRTGGEAF
>.|TRBV12-3/TRBV12-4|TRBJ2-1|15
ASSLDLGTRRGYEQF
>many|TRBV29-1|TRBJ2-2|11
SVSYRGTGELF
>many|TRBV3-1|TRBJ2-3|14
ASSKRRGDFTDTQY
>many|TRBV7-8|TRBJ1-1|11
ASSLGLVTEAF
>many|TRBV28|TRBJ2-1|17
ASSSPGTGIESSYNEQF
>many|TRBV5-1|TRBJ2-7|11
ASSHRDGYEQY
>.|TRBV28|TRBJ2-7|10
ASSPRTYEQY
>few|TRBV29-1|TRBJ2-7|11
SATGGGMSEQY
>few|TRBV14|TRBJ1-3|13
ASSAGTRSGNTIY
>.|TRBV4-2|TRBJ2-2|15
ASSQGSGGGRTGELF
>many|TRBV12-3/TRBV12-4|TRBJ1-1|12
ASTFSRGGTEAF
>many|TRBV4-3|TRBJ2-2|12
ASSQAWRTGELF
>few|TRBV12-3/TRBV12-4|TRBJ2-2|13
ASSLTSGSSGELF
>many|TRBV19|TRBJ2-7|12
ASKAKDYYREQY
>.|TRBV12-3/TRBV12-4|TRBJ2-1|13
ASSSVAGASNEQF
>.|TRBV4-3|TRBJ2-3|12
ASSQRDGTDTQY
>.|TRBV27|TRBJ2-5|10
ASGLYQETQY
>many|TRBV5-1|TRBJ1-1|10
ASSRDSTEAF
>many|TRBV4-3|TRBJ1-4|13
ASSQDSGLKEKLF
>.|TRBV12-3/TRBV12-4|TRBJ1-2|12
ASSLAGTGYGYT
>many|TRBV3-1|TRBJ2-2|12
ASSQGGATGELF
>.|TRBV9|TRBJ2-5|13
ASSARGGLQETQY
>.|TRBV28|TRBJ2-1|13
ASGKRVRQNNEQF
>many|TRBV12-3/TRBV12-4|TRBJ1-3|13
ASSITGTFRNTIY
>few|TRBV29-1|TRBJ1-1|13
SASWTGGMNTEAF
>few|TRBV5-1|TRBJ2-2|14
ASSLVGSQGTGELF
>many|TRBV3-1|TRBJ2-2|10
ASSHVTGELF
>.|TRBV7-9|TRBJ1-4|10
ASSLVDEKLF
>many|TRBV12-3/TRBV12-4|TRBJ1-1|11
ASTPGFYTEAF
>.|TRBV5-1|TRBJ1-1|13
ASSPTGGAGTEAF
>.|TRBV20-1|TRBJ2-3|12
SASLAGRTDTQY
>few|TRBV30|TRBJ1-2|14
AWREPQGLDHYGYT
>few|TRBV3-1|TRBJ2-2|12
ASSQVTNTGELF
>few|TRBV6-6|TRBJ2-1|9
ASNAGLEQF
>.|TRBV4-3|TRBJ1-1|11
ASSRHTLAEAF
>few|TRBV11-2|TRBJ2-3|13
ASSPNGVGTDTQY
>many|TRBV28|TRBJ1-1|11
ASIRRGVTEAF
>few|TRBV20-1|TRBJ2-5|8
SATEETQY
>many|TRBV28|TRBJ2-1|13
ASSVTSGFYNEQF
>few|TRBV28|TRBJ2-7|13
ASRTPGLSSYEQY
>.|TRBV19|TRBJ2-7|12
ASSSWTGVREQY
>few|TRBV5-1|TRBJ2-3|9
ASSFTDTQY
>many|TRBV11-3|TRBJ2-1|13
ASSLDSSSYNEQF
>few|TRBV27|TRBJ2-6|15
ASSLWAVSSGANVLT
>.|TRBV27|TRBJ2-7|13
ASSTRQDPSYEQY
>many|TRBV27|TRBJ1-5|13
ASSTRTGGNQPQH
>.|TRBV27|TRBJ2-7|12
ASSSGTGGHEQY
>few|TRBV10-3|TRBJ2-2|10
AIRENTGELF